Ten or more counts support the clone carrying this T cell receptor (beta chain). Its antigen is undetermined. These data come from a study of response to subunit inactivated influenza vaccine. The study's findings and limits: That few new T cells are recruited by each seasonal influenza vaccination was the authors' suggestion.

The CDR3 is 17 amino acids. Trimming took 1 base from V and 0 from J, leaving 19 bases between them. Germline CDR1 and CDR2: SQVTM and ANQGSEA. TCRdb reprocessed the RT-PCR reads with MiXCR, giving one entry per CDR3 protein. The repertoire has 800,000 to 1,000,000 distinct CDR3 sequences, less than 25% of them found once; the top ten carry roughly 10%. This sample comprised PBMCs from blood, obtained 5 days after vaccination. This receptor was taken from a man aged 50 to 59 who received an inactivated influenza vaccine. The chain employs TRBV29-1 and TRBJ2-7; D is possibly TRBD1 (6 bases). The CDR3 sequence is CSVEGRSRQVISYEQYF. The CDR3 coding sequence is TGCAGCGTTGAAGGCCGGAGCAGACAGGTTATCTCCTACGAGCAGTACTTC.